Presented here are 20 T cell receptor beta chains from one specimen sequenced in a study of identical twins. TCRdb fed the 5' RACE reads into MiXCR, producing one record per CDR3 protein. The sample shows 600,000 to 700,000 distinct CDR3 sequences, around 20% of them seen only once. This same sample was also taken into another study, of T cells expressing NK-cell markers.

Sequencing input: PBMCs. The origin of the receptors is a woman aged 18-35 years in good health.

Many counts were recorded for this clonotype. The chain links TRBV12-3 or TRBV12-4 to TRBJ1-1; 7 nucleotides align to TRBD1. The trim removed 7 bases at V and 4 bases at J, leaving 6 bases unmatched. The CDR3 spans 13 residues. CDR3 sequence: CASTMTGFTEAFF. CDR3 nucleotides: TGTGCCAGCACTATGACAGGGTTCACTGAAGCTTTCTTT.

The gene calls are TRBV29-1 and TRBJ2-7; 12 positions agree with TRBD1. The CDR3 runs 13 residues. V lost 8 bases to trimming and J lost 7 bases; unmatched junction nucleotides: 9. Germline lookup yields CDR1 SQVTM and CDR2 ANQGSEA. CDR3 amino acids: CSHLGQGAGEQYF. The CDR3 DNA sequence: TGCAGCCACTTGGGACAGGGGGCGGGGGAGCAGTACTTC.

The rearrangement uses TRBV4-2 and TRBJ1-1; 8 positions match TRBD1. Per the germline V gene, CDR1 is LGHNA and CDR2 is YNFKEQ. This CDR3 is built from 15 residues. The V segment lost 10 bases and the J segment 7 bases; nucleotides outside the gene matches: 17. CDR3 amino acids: CAMGPWLQGASEAFF. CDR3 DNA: TGTGCCATGGGCCCCTGGCTGCAGGGGGCCAGTGAAGCTTTCTTT.

CDR3: CASSPAPGANVLTF. As DNA, the CDR3 is TGCGCCAGCAGCCCGGCCCCGGGGGCCAACGTCCTGACTTTC. The gene calls are TRBV5-1 and TRBJ2-6; D is uncertain. Germline V gives CDR1 SGHRS, CDR2 YFSETQ. Trimming cost V 4 bases and J 4 bases, with 9 bases left between them. CDR3 length: 14 residues.

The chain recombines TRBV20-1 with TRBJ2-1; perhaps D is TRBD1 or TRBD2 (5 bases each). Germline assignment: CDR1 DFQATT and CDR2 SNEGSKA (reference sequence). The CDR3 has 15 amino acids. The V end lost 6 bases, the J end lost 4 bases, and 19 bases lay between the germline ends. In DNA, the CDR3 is TGCAGTGCCACGAGGGGAAGCGGTCCGTACAATGAGCAGTTCTTC. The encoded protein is CSATRGSGPYNEQFF.

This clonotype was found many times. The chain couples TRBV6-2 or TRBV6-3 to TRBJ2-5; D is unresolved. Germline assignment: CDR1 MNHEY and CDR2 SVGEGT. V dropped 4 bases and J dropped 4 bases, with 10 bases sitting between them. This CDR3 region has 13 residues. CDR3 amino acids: CASSSSERETQYF. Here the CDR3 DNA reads TGTGCCAGCAGTTCCTCGGAGCGAGAGACCCAGTACTTC.

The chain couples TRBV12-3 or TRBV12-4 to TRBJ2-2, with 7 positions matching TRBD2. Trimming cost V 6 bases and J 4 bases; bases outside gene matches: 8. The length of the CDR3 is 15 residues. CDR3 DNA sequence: TGTGCCAGCAGCGAGGGAGGGCCGGGCACCGGGGAGCTGTTTTTT. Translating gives CASSEGGPGTGELFF.

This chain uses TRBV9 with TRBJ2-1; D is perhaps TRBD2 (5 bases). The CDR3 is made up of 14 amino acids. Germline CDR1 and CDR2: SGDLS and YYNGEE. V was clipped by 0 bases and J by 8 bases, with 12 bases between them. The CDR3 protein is CASSVELARDEQFF. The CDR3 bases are TGTGCCAGCAGCGTAGAGCTAGCTCGGGATGAGCAGTTCTTC.

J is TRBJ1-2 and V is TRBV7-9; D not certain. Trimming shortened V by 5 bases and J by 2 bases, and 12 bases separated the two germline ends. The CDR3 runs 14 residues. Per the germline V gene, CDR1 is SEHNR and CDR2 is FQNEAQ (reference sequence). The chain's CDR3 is CASSGRAVNYGYTF. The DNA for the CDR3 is TGTGCCAGCAGCGGACGGGCGGTGAACTATGGCTACACCTTC.

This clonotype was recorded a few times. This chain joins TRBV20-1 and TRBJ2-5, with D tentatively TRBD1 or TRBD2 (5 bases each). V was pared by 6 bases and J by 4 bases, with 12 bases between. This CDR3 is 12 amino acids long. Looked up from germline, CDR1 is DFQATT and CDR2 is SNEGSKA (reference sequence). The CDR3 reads CSAAGTLETQYF. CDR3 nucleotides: TGCAGTGCAGCCGGGACGTTAGAGACCCAGTACTTC.

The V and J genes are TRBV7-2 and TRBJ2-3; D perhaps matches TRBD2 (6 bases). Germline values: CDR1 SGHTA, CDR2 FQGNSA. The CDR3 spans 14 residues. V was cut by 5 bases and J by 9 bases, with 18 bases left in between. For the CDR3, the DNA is TGTGCCAGCAGCGGTCTAGCGATATCTGGCACGCAGTATTTT. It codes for CASSGLAISGTQYF.

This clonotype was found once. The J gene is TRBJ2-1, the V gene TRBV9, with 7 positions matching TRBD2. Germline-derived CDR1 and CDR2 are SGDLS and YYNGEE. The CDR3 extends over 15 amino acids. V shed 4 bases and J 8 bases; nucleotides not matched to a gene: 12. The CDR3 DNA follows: TGTGCCAGCAGCCCGGGACTATCCTTTAGGGATGAGCAGTTCTTC. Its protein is CASSPGLSFRDEQFF.

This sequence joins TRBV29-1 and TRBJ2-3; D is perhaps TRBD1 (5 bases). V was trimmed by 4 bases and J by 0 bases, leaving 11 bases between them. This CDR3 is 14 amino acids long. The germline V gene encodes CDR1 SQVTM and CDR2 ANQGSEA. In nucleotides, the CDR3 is TGCAGCGTTGGCGTGACAGAGAGCACAGATACGCAGTATTTT. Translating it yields CSVGVTESTDTQYF.

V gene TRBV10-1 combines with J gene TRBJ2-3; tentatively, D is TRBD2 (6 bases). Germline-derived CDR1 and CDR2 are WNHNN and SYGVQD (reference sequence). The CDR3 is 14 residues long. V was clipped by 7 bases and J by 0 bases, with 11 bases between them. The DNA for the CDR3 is TGCGCCAGCAAGGAGGGCAGAAGCACAGATACGCAGTATTTT. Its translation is CASKEGRSTDTQYF.

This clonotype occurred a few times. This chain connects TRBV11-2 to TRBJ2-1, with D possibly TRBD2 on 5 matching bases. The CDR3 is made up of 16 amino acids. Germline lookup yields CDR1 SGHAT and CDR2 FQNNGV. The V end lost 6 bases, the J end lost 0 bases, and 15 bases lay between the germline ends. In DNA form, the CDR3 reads TGTGCCAGCAGTCCAAGATTCACTAGCTCCTACAATGAGCAGTTCTTC. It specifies CASSPRFTSSYNEQFF.

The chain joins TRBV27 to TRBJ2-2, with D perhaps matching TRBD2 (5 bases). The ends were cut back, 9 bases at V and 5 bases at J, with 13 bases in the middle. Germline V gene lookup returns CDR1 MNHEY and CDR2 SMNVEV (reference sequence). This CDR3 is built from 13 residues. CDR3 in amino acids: CASFPRGTGELFF. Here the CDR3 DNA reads TGTGCCAGTTTTCCCCGGGGTACCGGGGAGCTGTTTTTT.

In nucleotides, the CDR3 is TGTGCCAGCACCAACGGTAACTATGGCTACACCTTC. This codes for CASTNGNYGYTF. This chain connects TRBV9 to TRBJ1-2; D gene uncertain. The CDR3 is 12 residues long. V lost 6 bases, J lost 1 base, and 7 bases lay in between. Germline CDR1 and CDR2: SGDLS and YYNGEE.

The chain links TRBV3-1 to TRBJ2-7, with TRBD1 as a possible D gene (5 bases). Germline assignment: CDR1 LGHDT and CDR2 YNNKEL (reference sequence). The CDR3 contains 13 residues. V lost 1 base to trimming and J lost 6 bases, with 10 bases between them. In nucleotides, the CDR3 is TGTGCCAGCAGCCAAGGGGCCAGGGCCGAGCAGTACTTC. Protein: CASSQGARAEQYF.

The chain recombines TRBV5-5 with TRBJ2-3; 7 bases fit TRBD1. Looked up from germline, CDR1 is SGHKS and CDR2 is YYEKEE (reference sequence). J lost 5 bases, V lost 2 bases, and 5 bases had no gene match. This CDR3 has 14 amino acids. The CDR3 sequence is CASSLDRDLDTQYF. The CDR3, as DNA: TGTGCCAGCAGCTTAGACAGGGATTTAGATACGCAGTATTTT.

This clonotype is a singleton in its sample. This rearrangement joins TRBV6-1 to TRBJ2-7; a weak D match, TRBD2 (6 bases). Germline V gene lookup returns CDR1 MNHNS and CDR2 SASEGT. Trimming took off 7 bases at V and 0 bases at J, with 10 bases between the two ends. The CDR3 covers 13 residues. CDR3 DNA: TGTGCCAGCACTGGAGGGACCTCCTACGAGCAGTACTTC. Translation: CASTGGTSYEQYF.